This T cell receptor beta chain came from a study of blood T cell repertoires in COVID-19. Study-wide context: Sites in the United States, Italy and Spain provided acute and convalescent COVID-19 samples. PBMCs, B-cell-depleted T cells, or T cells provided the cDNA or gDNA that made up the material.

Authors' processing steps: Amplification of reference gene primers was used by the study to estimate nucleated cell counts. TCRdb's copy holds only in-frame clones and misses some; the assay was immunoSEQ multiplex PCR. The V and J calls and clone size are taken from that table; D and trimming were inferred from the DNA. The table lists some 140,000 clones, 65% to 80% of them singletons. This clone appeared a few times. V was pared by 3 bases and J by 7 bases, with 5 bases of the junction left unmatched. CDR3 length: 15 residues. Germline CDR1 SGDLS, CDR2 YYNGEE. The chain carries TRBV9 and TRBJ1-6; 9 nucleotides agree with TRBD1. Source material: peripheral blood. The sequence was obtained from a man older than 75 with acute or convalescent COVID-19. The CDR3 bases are TGTGCCAGCAGCGCCCAGACAGGGGGGAATTCACCCCTCCACTTT. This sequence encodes CASSAQTGGNSPLHF.